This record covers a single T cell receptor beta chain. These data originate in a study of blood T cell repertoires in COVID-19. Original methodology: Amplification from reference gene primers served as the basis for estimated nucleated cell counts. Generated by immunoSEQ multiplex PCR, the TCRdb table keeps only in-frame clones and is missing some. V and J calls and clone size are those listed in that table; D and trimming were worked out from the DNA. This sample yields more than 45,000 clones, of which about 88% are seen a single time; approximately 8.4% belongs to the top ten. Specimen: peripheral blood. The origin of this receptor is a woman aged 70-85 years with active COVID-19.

In nucleotides, the CDR3 is TGTGCCAGCAGCGGAAGGGGATCCGGCAATCAGCCCCAGCATTTT. Translating it yields CASSGRGSGNQPQHF. This chain uses TRBV7-8 with TRBJ1-5; TRBD1 might be the D (5 bases). From germline, CDR1 is SGHVS and CDR2 FQNEAQ. The CDR3 is made up of 15 amino acids. Deletions cut 5 bases from V and 2 bases from J, with 13 bases between.